The 7 T cell receptor beta chains reported below all come from one sample, sequenced in a study of T-cell reconstitution after alpha-beta-depleted transplantation in children. TCRbeta library construction was performed incorporating unique molecular identifiers. TCRdb re-derived calls from the PCR reads in MiXCR, one entry per CDR3 protein. The profile shows 210,000 or so distinct CDR3 sequences, roughly 9% of them singletons. The sequencing here drew on PBMCs from the stem cell graft donor, taken from the stem cell graft. Every receptor here comes from a human donor who donated a stem cell graft to a child with acute lymphoblastic leukemia.

The chain is built from TRBV12-3 or TRBV12-4 and TRBJ1-2, with D maybe TRBD1 (6 bases). Trimming shortened V by 6 bases and J by 1 base, and 12 bases separated the two germline ends. This CDR3 comprises 14 residues. CDR3 sequence: CASSMVGHNYGYTF. The CDR3 nucleotides are TGTGCCAGCAGCATGGTGGGACATAACTATGGCTACACCTTC.

This clonotype was counted a few times. The V gene is TRBV7-2, the J gene TRBJ1-1; a possible D gene is TRBD1 (6 bases). This CDR3 is built from 13 residues. The germline V and J ends were trimmed by 4 bases and 5 bases, with 11 bases remaining between them. Germline CDR1 reads SGHTA; CDR2 reads FQGNSA. CDR3 protein: CASSSGVTTEAFF. The CDR3 DNA reads as TGTGCCAGCAGCTCAGGGGTGACAACTGAAGCTTTCTTT.

This chain links TRBV5-4 with TRBJ1-3, with D hard to call. Trimming left V 3 bases short and J 0 bases short, with 7 bases between. Germline V lookup: CDR1 SGHNT, CDR2 YYREEE (reference sequence). This CDR3 has 14 amino acids. The CDR3 is CASSSPVSGNTIYF. CDR3 nucleotides: TGTGCCAGCAGCTCGCCGGTCTCTGGAAACACCATATATTTT.

About this clonotype itself: A much larger clone lies one base from this, so it may be a read error. V and J are TRBV10-3 and TRBJ1-4; perhaps TRBD1 as D (6 bases). The germline V gene encodes CDR1 ENHRY and CDR2 SYGVKD. The CDR3 runs 15 residues. The CDR3 is CAFSEYREALEKLFF. The CDR3 region has the DNA TGTGCCTTCAGTGAGTACAGGGAAGCTTTGGAAAAACTGTTTTTT.

In this sample, this clonotype turned up a few times. The genes are TRBV6-2 or TRBV6-3 and TRBJ2-7; D is undetermined. Germline CDR1 MNHEY, CDR2 SVGEGT. The CDR3 runs to 13 residues. Trimming cost V 6 bases and J 6 bases, with 15 bases left between them. For the CDR3, the DNA is TGTGCCAGCAGAGCGTTCTTCTCGGTCGAGCAGTACTTC. The encoded protein is CASRAFFSVEQYF.

The table lists this clonotype with many counts. The V and J genes are TRBV3-1 and TRBJ2-1; no definite D call. CDR1 LGHDT and CDR2 YNNKEL come from the germline V gene (reference sequence). The CDR3 covers 13 residues. The V and J ends lost 0 bases and 4 bases respectively, with 4 bases between them. The CDR3 sequence: CASSQDPYNEQFF. The CDR3, as DNA: TGTGCCAGCAGCCAAGACCCTTACAATGAGCAGTTCTTC.

The V and J genes are TRBV4-3 and TRBJ2-2; the D gene is possibly TRBD1 (6 bases). CDR1 LGHNA and CDR2 YSLEER come from the germline V gene. The CDR3 spans 17 residues. V lost 0 bases and J 0 bases, leaving 11 bases between the germline ends. The CDR3 sequence is CASSQDVRTANTGELFF. Written as DNA, the CDR3 is TGCGCCAGCAGCCAAGATGTGCGGACAGCGAACACCGGGGAGCTGTTTTTT.